This T cell receptor beta chain was sequenced during a study of cytomegalovirus exposure and HLA in healthy donors. Profiled with immunoSEQ multiplex PCR; TCRdb holds only in-frame clones, not every one. The sample includes 150,000 to 200,000 clones, roughly 77% of them seen just once. The CDR3 is 15 amino acids. Germline CDR1 is SGHRS and CDR2 is YFSETQ. Trimming pared 2 bases from V and 1 base from J, leaving 11 bases between. The source of this sequence is a woman aged 30 to 39 in good health and CMV-seronegative. The chain recombines TRBV5-1 with TRBJ2-3; weak D call: TRBD1 (6 bases). The sample comprised PBMCs. The CDR3 reads CASSFSRQGTDTQYF. CDR3 DNA sequence: TGCGCCAGCAGCTTCAGCAGACAGGGCACAGATACGCAGTATTTT.